The 21 T cell receptor beta chains reported below all come from one sample, sequenced in a study of blood T cell repertoires in COVID-19. Clones were read by immunoSEQ multiplex PCR, and TCRdb kept only the in-frame ones, dropping some. The table records fewer than 150,000 clones, around 90% of them present only once. The sample taken for sequencing was peripheral blood. Source of these receptors: a human donor in a cohort sampled during active COVID-19.

V gene TRBV25-1 combines with J gene TRBJ1-6, with D possibly TRBD1 on 6 matching bases. V dropped 8 bases and J dropped 4 bases, with 18 bases sitting between them. The CDR3 contains 16 residues. Germline-derived CDR1 and CDR2 are MGHDK and SYGVNS. In nucleotides, the CDR3 is TGTGCCAGCTGCCGCGCCGGGACACAATATAATTCACCCCTCCACTTT. Protein sequence: CASCRAGTQYNSPLHF.

This rearrangement joins TRBV5-4 to TRBJ1-1, with TRBD1 matching 9 bases. This CDR3 spans 15 amino acids. CDR1 is SGHNT and CDR2 is YYREEE in the germline V gene (reference sequence). V shed 4 bases, J shed 1 base, and the junction held 5 bases outside the gene matches. The DNA for the CDR3 is TGTGCCAGCAGCACGGACAGGGGACCGAACACTGAAGCTTTCTTT. As protein: CASSTDRGPNTEAFF.

V usage is TRBV18 and J usage is TRBJ2-3; 10 bases match TRBD1. The CDR3 is 15 amino acids. CDR1 and CDR2 from the germline V gene are KGHSH and LQKENI. V shed 3 bases, J shed 3 bases, and the junction held 3 bases outside the gene matches. CDR3 amino acids: CASSPDRGVTDTQYF. CDR3 DNA sequence: TGTGCCAGCTCACCGGACAGGGGGGTTACAGATACGCAGTATTTT. Looking up the rest from reference TRBV18 and TRBJ2-3 gives the full variable domain: NAGVMQNPRHLVRRRGQEARLRCSPMKGHSHVYWYRQLPEEGLKFMVYLQKENIIDESGMPKERFSAEFPKEGPSILRIQQVVRGDSAAYFCASSPDRGVTDTQYFGPGTRLTVL.

The gene calls are TRBV5-1 and TRBJ1-6; D gene ambiguous. Germline CDR1 is SGHRS and CDR2 is YFSETQ. Deletions cut 5 bases from V and 4 bases from J, with 16 bases between. The CDR3 length is 16 residues. For the CDR3, the DNA is TGCGCCAGCAGTCTATCACTACTTCAGTATAATTCACCCCTCCACTTT. Translating it yields CASSLSLLQYNSPLHF.

The chain uses TRBV5-1 and TRBJ1-2; D is possibly TRBD1 (5 bases). The V and J ends lost 4 bases and 2 bases respectively, with 9 bases between them. Germline V lookup: CDR1 SGHRS, CDR2 YFSETQ. There are 13 residues in the CDR3. The CDR3: CASSQGGNYGYTF. CDR3 coding DNA: TGCGCCAGCAGCCAGGGTGGGAACTATGGCTACACCTTC.

The chain uses TRBV5-1 and TRBJ2-1; 9 bases align to TRBD2. Germline values: CDR1 SGHRS, CDR2 YFSETQ. The J segment lost 5 bases and the V segment lost 2 bases, leaving 8 bases of the junction unmatched. The CDR3 runs to 16 residues. As DNA, the CDR3 is TGCGCCAGCAGCTTAGCACCCCAGCGGGGGGACAATGAGCAGTTCTTC. Residues: CASSLAPQRGDNEQFF.

This chain uses TRBV18 with TRBJ2-1; maybe TRBD1 (6 bases). There are 16 residues in the CDR3. In germline, CDR1 is KGHSH, CDR2 LQKENI. V lost 1 base and J lost 4, with 14 bases in between. CDR3 sequence reads: CASSPRDSQGYNEQFF. CDR3 DNA: TGTGCCAGCTCACCACGGGATTCCCAGGGGTACAATGAGCAGTTCTTC.

The count of this clone is one. The chain is built from TRBV28 and TRBJ2-3, with D possibly being TRBD2 (5 bases). The V gene's germline CDR1 is MDHEN and CDR2 SYDVKM. V dropped 8 bases and J dropped 3 bases, with 12 bases sitting between them. The CDR3 is made up of 13 amino acids. The CDR3 DNA reads TGTGCCAGCGTTACTAGTATTACAGATACGCAGTATTTT. It encodes CASVTSITDTQYF.

This clone has ten or more counts. The rearrangement joins TRBV3-1 (or the pseudogene TRBV3-2) to TRBJ1-2, with TRBD1 identical over 7 bases. The germline V gene encodes CDR1 LGHDT and CDR2 YNNKEL (reference sequence). The CDR3 runs to 18 residues. J was trimmed by 4 bases and V by 3 bases; bases with no gene match: 17. CDR3 DNA sequence: TGTGCCAGCAGCCATCCTACCGGTACGGGACAGAACACCTATGGCTACACCTTC. Translated, it gives CASSHPTGTGQNTYGYTF.

The gene calls are TRBV18 and TRBJ2-7; 9 bases align to TRBD1. The J segment lost 5 bases and the V segment lost 11 bases, leaving 7 bases of the junction unmatched. Looked up from germline, CDR1 is KGHSH and CDR2 is LQKENI. The CDR3 extends over 12 amino acids. For the CDR3, the DNA is TGTGCCGGTGGACAGGGGAGAAACGAGCAGTACTTC. Encoded protein: CAGGQGRNEQYF.

This chain connects TRBV5-1 to TRBJ2-3; tentative D call: TRBD2 (6 bases). Germline CDR1 SGHRS, CDR2 YFSETQ. Trimming shortened V by 6 bases and J by 2 bases, and 13 bases separated the two germline ends. The CDR3 spans 14 residues. CDR3 nucleotide sequence: TGCGCCAGCACGGGGTGGGGGGACACAGATACGCAGTATTTT. The encoded protein is CASTGWGDTDTQYF.

The V and J genes are TRBV19 and TRBJ1-1; 7 bases are shared with TRBD1. Germline values: CDR1 LNHDA, CDR2 SQIVND (reference sequence). The CDR3 contains 16 residues. V shed 5 bases and J 0 bases; nucleotides not matched to a gene: 9. CDR3 sequence (DNA): TGTGCCAGTAGTCCCGCTGCCGGGACAGTGAACACTGAAGCTTTCTTT. As protein: CASSPAAGTVNTEAFF.

This clone was counted only a few times. The chain links TRBV5-1 to TRBJ2-1; weak D call: TRBD1 (6 bases). The V and J ends lost 5 bases and 5 bases respectively, with 11 bases between them. Germline V lookup: CDR1 SGHRS, CDR2 YFSETQ. CDR3 length equals 13 residues. The CDR3 sequence is CASSRQVNNEQFF. Written as DNA, the CDR3 is TGCGCCAGCAGTAGACAGGTAAACAATGAGCAGTTCTTC.

The chain recombines TRBV11-3 with TRBJ1-1; D not certain. The CDR3 extends over 13 amino acids. The V end lost 0 bases, the J end lost 7 bases, and 9 bases lay between the germline ends. The germline CDR1 and CDR2 sequences are SGHNT and YENEEA. CDR3 in DNA: TGTGCCAGCAGCTTAGAAGCGGTGGGTGAAGCTTTCTTT. It translates to CASSLEAVGEAFF.

This chain links TRBV12-3 or TRBV12-4 with TRBJ1-1; tentatively, D is TRBD1 (5 bases). CDR3 length equals 12 residues. Trimming took off 5 bases at V and 7 bases at J, with 11 bases between the two ends. The CDR3 spells CASSIQGGEAFF. CDR3 nucleotide sequence: TGTGCCAGCAGTATCCAGGGTGGTGAAGCTTTCTTT.

CDR3 loop: CASSSETSGGAFNEQFF. In DNA, the CDR3 is TGCGCCAGCAGCTCGGAGACTAGCGGGGGGGCATTTAATGAGCAGTTCTTC. The chain joins TRBV5-1 to TRBJ2-1, with TRBD2 identical over 14 bases. Germline lookup yields CDR1 SGHRS and CDR2 YFSETQ. The ends lost 3 bases at V and 7 bases at J; junction bases unmatched: 9. CDR3 length equals 17 residues.

Here the CDR3 DNA reads TGTGCCACCAGCAGACCGACAGGGGACAATCAGCCCCAGCATTTT. Its translation is CATSRPTGDNQPQHF. The rearrangement joins TRBV15 to TRBJ1-5, with TRBD1 matching over 8 bases. Germline V lookup: CDR1 LNHNV, CDR2 YYDKDF (reference sequence). The CDR3 is made up of 15 amino acids. The V segment lost 2 bases and the J segment 3 bases; nucleotides outside the gene matches: 3. The whole variable domain, remainder taken from reference TRBV15 and TRBJ1-5, is DAMVIQNPRYQVTQFGKPVTLSCSQTLNHNVMYWYQQKSSQAPKLLFHYYDKDFNNEADTPDNFQSRRPNTSFCFLDIRSPGLGDTAMYLCATSRPTGDNQPQHFGDGTRLSIL.

The chain employs TRBV21-1 and TRBJ2-2; the DNA was not compared with TRBD1, the D call given in the table. TRBV21-1 is assigned pseudogene status. The CDR3 consists of 16 residues. The CDR3 region has the DNA TGTGCCAGCAGCCAAAAGGTCGACAGAAACACCGGGGAGCTGTTTTTT. Its translation: CASSQKVDRNTGELFF.

This chain uses TRBV6-2 or TRBV6-3 with TRBJ1-3; tentative D call: TRBD1 (6 bases). From germline, CDR1 is MNHEY and CDR2 SVGEGT. CDR3 length: 14 residues. V was trimmed by 5 bases and J by 4 bases, leaving 12 bases between them. CDR3 residues: CASSDGQFGNTIYF. CDR3 nucleotides: TGTGCCAGCAGTGATGGACAGTTCGGAAACACCATATATTTT.

The V call is TRBV7-8, the J call TRBJ1-5; D is uncertain. V lost 5 bases and J 1 base, leaving 15 bases between the germline ends. Germline V gene lookup returns CDR1 SGHVS and CDR2 FQNEAQ. The CDR3 loop spans 16 amino acids. The CDR3 nucleotides are TGTGCCAGCAGCGGAGGGAGTCGCGGGAGCAATCAGCCCCAGCATTTT. Translating gives CASSGGSRGSNQPQHF.

The rearrangement uses TRBV10-3 and TRBJ1-3; the D gene is possibly TRBD1 (6 bases). The germline gives CDR1 ENHRY, CDR2 SYGVKD. The V and J ends lost 10 bases and 0 bases respectively, with 10 bases between them. The CDR3 consists of 13 residues. The CDR3 protein is CATWTDSGNTIYF. DNA for the CDR3: TGTGCCACTTGGACAGACTCTGGAAACACCATATATTTT.